This T cell receptor beta chain was sequenced in a study of vaccination and CD4 T cells after COVID-19. On the study more broadly: Convalescent donors were composed of six males and four females, of whom two were Hispanic. Some control cultures received a CEFX pool, which served as the positive control. Others received an HIV-1 Nef pool or no peptide.

The CDR3 sequence is 15 residues long. Germline V gene lookup returns CDR1 SGHNT and CDR2 YENEEA. V trimming: 7 bases; J trimming: 1 base; junction bases outside the gene matches: 3. As to this clonotype: The antigen remains unidentified.

With the Oncomine TCR Beta short-read assay, DNA from cultured CD4+ T cells was sequenced. Each CDR3 protein is one row after TCRdb ran MiXCR on the PCR reads. The sample consists of over 9,000 distinct CDR3 sequences, under 60% of them appearing once. Documented treatment: roughly nine-day PBMC culture with coronavirus spike peptide pools or control peptides (ViraFEST assay). ViraFEST expanded antigen-specific T cells with peptide pools, then sequenced TCRs. Sequencing was carried out using CD4+ T cells from blood, cultured in vitro. The sequence came from a human donor who had recovered from COVID-19. The chain links TRBV11-3 to TRBJ2-2; TRBD1 matches 10 bases. CDR3 DNA: TGTGCCAGCAAAGGACAGGGGGGGAACACCGGGGAGCTGTTTTTT. It translates to CASKGQGGNTGELFF.